The clone carrying this TCR beta chain was counted a single time. The data originate from a study of blood T cell repertoires in COVID-19. Authors' analysis steps: The authors estimated nucleated cell counts from reference gene primer amplification. Method: immunoSEQ multiplex PCR; TCRdb's copy keeps in-frame clones and lacks some. From that table come the V and J calls and clone size; the DNA was used to work out D and trimming. The sample includes around 250,000 clones, roughly nine tenths of them seen just once. Recruitment covered 20 to 25 US areas and drew participants whose ages spanned about 18 to 89 years. This TCR was sampled from a human donor in a cohort exposed to, infected with or recovered from COVID-19 (not recorded which). The donor label of this sample is uncertain. Sequenced input: PBMCs or T cells enriched from blood (not recorded which).

In DNA, the CDR3 is TGTGCCAGCAGCTACTCGGGGGGGCCTTACGAGCAGTACTTC. Translating gives CASSYSGGPYEQYF. The V gene is TRBV5-6, the J gene TRBJ2-7, with TRBD2 identical over 8 bases. Germline lookup yields CDR1 SGHDT and CDR2 YYEEEE. V dropped 3 bases and J dropped 4; count of bases not matched to a gene: 6. The CDR3 is 14 residues long. The full variable domain, with the rest looked up from reference TRBV5-6 and TRBJ2-7, is DAGVTQSPTHLIKTRGQQVTLRCSPKSGHDTVSWYQQALGQGPQFIFQYYEEEERQRGNFPDRFSGHQFPNYSSELNVNALLLGDSALYLCASSYSGGPYEQYFGPGTRLTVT.